One and the same sample provided the 26 T cell receptor beta chains below, sequenced in a study of blood T cell repertoires in COVID-19. Assay: immunoSEQ multiplex PCR; the TCRdb copy retains only in-frame clones and omits some. The table shows 310,000 or so clones, with around 89% occurring only once. Source material: PBMCs or T cells enriched from blood (not recorded which). The receptors stem from a woman between 40 and 50 years old who had recovered from COVID-19.

This clone was detected only once. This chain joins TRBV15 and TRBJ1-1, with 8 positions matching TRBD1. The CDR3 runs 14 residues. The V gene's germline CDR1 is LNHNV and CDR2 YYDKDF (reference sequence). The junction had 3 bases not matched to a gene; V was cut back by 2 bases and J by 4 bases. CDR3 residues: CATSRTDRVTEAFF. The CDR3 nucleotides read TGTGCCACCAGCAGAACGGACAGGGTCACTGAAGCTTTCTTT.

CDR3 sequence: CASSDRGEETQYF. In DNA form, the CDR3 reads TGTGCCAGCAGTGATCGGGGGGAAGAGACCCAGTACTTC. The chain has TRBV2 and TRBJ2-5; 7 bases map to TRBD2. The CDR3 consists of 13 residues. The junction had 1 base not matched to a gene; V was cut back by 3 bases and J by 3 bases. Germline CDR1 reads SNHLY; CDR2 reads FYNNEI.

The V call is TRBV10-3, the J call TRBJ2-1; perhaps TRBD2 as D (5 bases). V lost 3 bases, J lost 5 bases, and 11 bases lay in between. Per the germline V gene, CDR1 is ENHRY and CDR2 is SYGVKD. The CDR3 is 14 residues long. The CDR3 nucleotides read TGTGCCATCAGTGACGGTATGGGAGACAATGAGCAGTTCTTC. Its protein is CAISDGMGDNEQFF.

This clone was found once. The V and J genes are TRBV18 and TRBJ2-7, with D tentatively TRBD1 (6 bases). There are 12 residues in the CDR3. Trimming took 6 bases from V and 5 from J, leaving 11 bases between them. CDR1 is KGHSH, CDR2 LQKENI, per germline. The CDR3 protein is CASSLNRDEQYF. CDR3 in DNA: TGTGCCAGCTCCCTGAACAGGGACGAGCAGTACTTC.

This rearrangement joins TRBV24-1 to TRBJ2-7; no clear D gene. Germline V gives CDR1 KGHDR, CDR2 SFDVKD. Trimming stripped 4 bases from V and 4 bases from J, with 4 bases between. This CDR3 has 11 residues. CDR3 nucleotide sequence: TGTGCCACCAGTGACCTTTACGAGCAGTACTTC. As protein: CATSDLYEQYF.

This chain links TRBV6-2 or TRBV6-3 with TRBJ1-1; D might be TRBD1 (5 bases). V lost 4 bases, J lost 3 bases, and 15 bases lay in between. Germline V gives CDR1 MNHEY, CDR2 SVGEGT. The CDR3 runs to 15 residues. The CDR3: CASSSSVGAYTEAFF. In nucleotides, the CDR3 is TGTGCCAGCAGTTCGTCCGTTGGGGCGTACACTGAAGCTTTCTTT.

The chain recombines TRBV3-1 (or the pseudogene TRBV3-2) with TRBJ2-2; 9 nucleotides line up with TRBD2. Germline-derived CDR1 and CDR2 are LGHDT and YNNKEL (reference sequence). Losses at the gene ends were 4 bases for V and 0 bases for J; bases not matched to a gene: 9. The CDR3 sequence is 18 residues long. The CDR3 sequence: CASSPQLLAGANTGELFF. CDR3 bases: TGTGCCAGCAGCCCCCAACTACTAGCGGGCGCGAACACCGGGGAGCTGTTTTTT.

This chain uses TRBV3-1 (or the pseudogene TRBV3-2) with TRBJ1-4, with TRBD1 matching 7 bases. This CDR3 is 18 amino acids long. V shed 3 bases, J shed 7 bases, and the junction held 17 bases outside the gene matches. Germline V gene data show CDR1 as LGHDT and CDR2 as YNNKEL (reference sequence). This CDR3 is CASSHAGQEKERCEKLFF. CDR3 DNA sequence: TGTGCCAGCAGCCACGCTGGACAGGAGAAGGAACGGTGTGAAAAACTGTTTTTT.

This clone was counted a single time. This rearrangement joins TRBV6-5 to TRBJ1-2, with D perhaps TRBD1 (6 bases). The CDR3 is 13 amino acids. V lost 7 bases, J lost 4 bases, and 13 bases lay in between. Germline CDR1 and CDR2: MNHEY and SVGAGI. The CDR3 DNA reads TGTGCCAGCACGGACCCCAGGGGCTATGGCTACACCTTC. Translation: CASTDPRGYGYTF.

DNA of the CDR3: TGTGCCAGCGGCGACAGTTACAATCAGCCCCAGCATTTT. Protein product: CASGDSYNQPQHF. The chain is built from TRBV2 and TRBJ1-5; tentative D call: TRBD1 (5 bases). The CDR3 consists of 13 residues. From germline, CDR1 is SNHLY and CDR2 FYNNEI. V lost 8 bases to trimming and J lost 3 bases, with 11 bases between them.

The J gene is TRBJ1-2, the V gene TRBV2, with 9 bases identical to TRBD1. Trimming took 7 bases from V and 5 from J; bases not matched to a gene: 8. CDR1 and CDR2 from the germline V gene are SNHLY and FYNNEI. The CDR3 covers 14 residues. The CDR3: CASKAQGQGYGYTF. The DNA of the CDR3 is TGTGCCAGCAAGGCTCAAGGACAGGGGTATGGCTACACCTTC.

The chain employs TRBV3-1 (or the pseudogene TRBV3-2) and TRBJ2-1, with 9 bases that match TRBD2. The CDR3 runs 18 residues. After removal of 0 bases from V and 2 bases from J, the junction contained 8 bases not matched to a gene. Germline V CDR1 and CDR2: LGHDT, YNNKEL (reference sequence). The CDR3 region is CASSQEGGTSRAYNEQFF. CDR3 bases: TGTGCCAGCAGCCAAGAAGGTGGGACTAGCAGAGCCTACAATGAGCAGTTCTTC.

The rearrangement uses TRBV3-1 (or the pseudogene TRBV3-2) and TRBJ1-1; TRBD1 might be the D (5 bases). The CDR3 runs 14 residues. CDR1 is LGHDT and CDR2 is YNNKEL in the germline V gene (reference sequence). V was clipped by 2 bases and J by 3 bases, with 10 bases between them. The CDR3 bases are TGTGCCAGCAGCCAATGGACAAGGGACACTGAAGCTTTCTTT. This encodes CASSQWTRDTEAFF.

This chain connects TRBV2 to TRBJ2-3; TRBD2 aligns across 11 bases. With V trimmed by 9 bases and J by 1 base, 9 bases remained unmatched. Germline CDR1 reads SNHLY; CDR2 reads FYNNEI. This CDR3 comprises 16 residues. CDR3 sequence reads: CASLPALAGGTDTQYF. The CDR3 nucleotides are TGTGCCAGTCTCCCCGCACTAGCGGGGGGCACAGATACGCAGTATTTT.

The chain has TRBV27 and TRBJ1-1; the match to TRBD1 covers 10 bases. Looked up from germline, CDR1 is MNHEY and CDR2 is SMNVEV (reference sequence). V dropped 5 bases and J dropped 10; count of bases not matched to a gene: 7. The CDR3 is made up of 13 amino acids. CDR3 nucleotide sequence: TGTGCCAGCAGTCTTGGGACAGGGGATTCAGCTTTCTTT. Translated, it gives CASSLGTGDSAFF.

The chain is built from TRBV9 and TRBJ1-3; 7 bases are shared with TRBD1. The CDR3 contains 15 residues. Germline-derived CDR1 and CDR2 are SGDLS and YYNGEE. V was pared by 0 bases and J by 0 bases, with 0 bases of the junction left unmatched. CDR3 protein: CASSVDRGSGNTIYF. DNA of the CDR3: TGTGCCAGCAGCGTAGACAGGGGCTCTGGAAACACCATATATTTT.

The chain couples TRBV18 to TRBJ2-1; no firm D call. Trimming removed 3 bases from V and 7 bases from J, with 10 bases in between. Germline loops: CDR1 KGHSH, CDR2 LQKENI. This CDR3 has 13 residues. CDR3 nucleotide sequence: TGTGCCAGCTCACCGTCCACAGATAATGAGCAGTTCTTC. Translation gives CASSPSTDNEQFF. Looking up the rest from reference TRBV18 and TRBJ2-1 gives the full variable domain: NAGVMQNPRHLVRRRGQEARLRCSPMKGHSHVYWYRQLPEEGLKFMVYLQKENIIDESGMPKERFSAEFPKEGPSILRIQQVVRGDSAAYFCASSPSTDNEQFFGPGTRLTVL.

The CDR3 loop is CASSYQTGPVETQYF. The CDR3 region has the DNA TGTGCCAGCAGCTATCAGACAGGGCCCGTCGAGACCCAGTACTTC. This sequence joins TRBV5-4 and TRBJ2-5; 7 nucleotides agree with TRBD1. The CDR3 loop spans 15 amino acids. In germline, CDR1 is SGHNT, CDR2 YYREEE (reference sequence). J gave up 5 bases and V 3 bases, and 10 bases lay outside the gene matches.

The chain links TRBV2 to TRBJ2-5; 9 bases agree with TRBD1. This CDR3 spans 15 amino acids. Germline lookup yields CDR1 SNHLY and CDR2 FYNNEI. V dropped 4 bases and J dropped 5; count of bases not matched to a gene: 8. The CDR3 sequence: CASSVMGQGGETQYF. The CDR3 coding sequence is TGTGCCAGCAGTGTCATGGGACAGGGTGGTGAGACCCAGTACTTC.

This chain connects TRBV27 to TRBJ2-1, with 7 positions matching TRBD2. Germline V gives CDR1 MNHEY, CDR2 SMNVEV (reference sequence). V shed 5 bases and J 8 bases; nucleotides not matched to a gene: 12. The CDR3 loop spans 15 amino acids. The CDR3 DNA reads as TGTGCCAGCAGTCCCTCCTGGCGGGAGATTTATGAGCAGTTCTTC. Translation: CASSPSWREIYEQFF.

The rearrangement links TRBV4-3 to TRBJ2-1; 10 nucleotides agree with TRBD2. Per the germline V gene, CDR1 is LGHNA and CDR2 is YSLEER. J was trimmed by 3 bases and V by 5 bases; bases with no gene match: 4. The CDR3 spans 15 residues. DNA for the CDR3: TGCGCCAGCAGCATACGACTAGCGGGCTACAATGAGCAGTTCTTC. Protein: CASSIRLAGYNEQFF.

The chain joins TRBV7-3 to TRBJ2-7; 8 nucleotides line up with TRBD1. The length of the CDR3 is 14 residues. In germline, CDR1 is SGHTA, CDR2 FQGTGA. Trimming cost V 2 bases and J 3 bases; bases outside gene matches: 3. This CDR3 is CASSLSGGLYEQYF. CDR3 sequence (DNA): TGTGCCAGCAGCTTATCAGGGGGCCTCTACGAGCAGTACTTC.

This clone appeared a few times. This chain connects TRBV5-1 to TRBJ1-2, with a weak D call TRBD1 (6 bases). V was pared by 1 base and J by 4 bases, with 8 bases between. This CDR3 contains 13 residues. Germline CDR1 reads SGHRS; CDR2 reads YFSETQ. The CDR3 sequence is CASSLQGSYGYTF. The CDR3 region has the DNA TGCGCCAGCAGCTTGCAGGGGAGCTATGGCTACACCTTC.

The chain joins TRBV2 to TRBJ2-7, with a possible D match to TRBD1 (6 bases). Germline V CDR1 and CDR2: SNHLY, FYNNEI. The CDR3 has 12 amino acids. V lost 6 bases and J 5 bases, leaving 11 bases between the germline ends. This chain's CDR3 is CASRLQGNEQYF. In nucleotides, the CDR3 is TGTGCCAGCAGGTTACAGGGAAACGAGCAGTACTTC. Supplemented by reference TRBV2 and TRBJ2-7, the full variable domain reads EPEVTQTPSHQVTQMGQEVILRCVPISNHLYFYWYRQILGQKVEFLVSFYNNEISEKSEIFDDQFSVERPDGSNFTLKIRSTKLEDSAMYFCASRLQGNEQYFGPGTRLTVT.

This clone was found once. V usage is TRBV6-6 and J usage is TRBJ1-2, with TRBD1 matching 11 bases. Trimming removed 6 bases from V and 5 bases from J; junction bases left unmatched: 5. The CDR3 is 14 amino acids. Looked up from germline, CDR1 is MNHNY and CDR2 is SVGAGI (reference sequence). CDR3 region: CASRLGQGAYGYTF. In DNA, the CDR3 is TGTGCCAGCAGACTTGGACAGGGGGCATATGGCTACACCTTC.

The chain recombines TRBV6-5 with TRBJ1-6, with D possibly TRBD1 on 5 matching bases. The CDR3 is made up of 16 amino acids. Germline loops: CDR1 MNHEY, CDR2 SVGAGI. Trimming stripped 0 bases from V and 3 bases from J, with 9 bases between. CDR3: CASSYSGGNYNSPLHF. CDR3 DNA: TGTGCCAGCAGTTACTCGGGGGGAAACTATAATTCACCCCTCCACTTT.